Sequencing of this T cell receptor beta chain was carried out in a study of vaccination effects on CD4 cells after COVID-19. V shed 4 bases and J shed 5 bases, with 14 bases lying between them. Germline V gene data show CDR1 as LGHDT and CDR2 as YNNKEL (reference sequence). The CDR3 is 14 residues long. Antigen-specific CD4+ T cells were expanded (with viral peptide pools) by the ViraFEST assay ahead of sequencing. Following an approximately eleven-day culture, CD4+ T cells were purified. Either the mRNA-1273 or the BNT162b2 vaccine was given to participants as two doses. Concerning this clone itself: Its antigen is unknown.

This table comes from immunoSEQ multiplex PCR, and its TCRdb copy is limited to in-frame clones, with some not included. The sample contains 22,000 or so clones, 76% of which appear only once. This sample comprised CD4+ T cells from PBMCs cultured with HCoV-229E spike peptides, obtained after COVID-19 vaccination. The gene calls are TRBV3-1 (or the pseudogene TRBV3-2) and TRBJ1-1; TRBD1 is a possible D gene (6 bases). The origin of this receptor is a human donor who received a COVID-19 vaccine. CDR3 sequence reads: CASSRDNGGTEAFF. In DNA form, the CDR3 reads TGTGCCAGCAGCCGGGACAACGGGGGAACTGAAGCTTTCTTT.